This record covers a single TCR beta chain. What it binds is unknown. This sample was taken from a study of metastatic and nonmetastatic thyroid tumors. In the study overall: Repertoire comparisons spanned blood and tumor or nodule tissue from malignant and benign thyroid patients. Study results and caveats: The reported finding was significantly higher TCR beta diversity in malignant thyroid tumors relative to benign nodules, in blood and tumor.

Before thyroid surgery, none of the patients had received any treatment. Per the original methods: A classifier of distant metastasis in papillary thyroid cancer was built from CDR3 differences (across clinicopathological groups). MiXCR was used by TCRdb to re-call the PCR reads. In this record, the V and J calls reflect TCRdb's handling and not the investigators' own analysis. This table holds 20,000 to 25,000 clones, roughly 22% found once. This clonotype originated in a female donor with papillary thyroid cancer or a benign thyroid nodule (not recorded which). Some clones in this sample may be carry-over from other donors' samples. Sequencing input: adjacent normal tissue.

The CDR3 bases are TGTGCCAGCAGTCCTCCTTGGGTGACAGGTTTTCGATCTGGCTACACCTTC. Translated: CASSPPWVTGFRSGYTF. The rearrangement joins TRBV28 to TRBJ1-2; D is possibly TRBD1 (6 bases). Germline lookup yields CDR1 MDHEN and CDR2 SYDVKM. V lost 5 bases and J lost 7, with 26 bases in between. This CDR3 has 17 amino acids.